This T cell receptor (beta chain) was obtained from a study of T cell responses to AZD1222 COVID-19 vaccine. Study-wide background: Second doses were pooled across both intervals (about 4 or about 12 weeks).

Germline loops: CDR1 MNHEY, CDR2 SVGAGI. V was clipped by 6 bases and J by 7 bases, with 15 bases between them. The CDR3 sequence is 13 residues long. Regarding this clone: Its target is not known.

TCRdb keeps only in-frame clones here, not all; method: immunoSEQ multiplex PCR. The sample records about 70,000 clones, 85% being singletons. Study findings and constraints: Mapped onto spike, vaccine-associated CD4 TCRs spanned it and were dominant at 160-218 and 743-854. Clonal diversity was possibly underestimated; the donors were predominantly white British and more often female. Seropositivity was recorded at baseline in only a handful of AZD1222 recipients.

The sample in question was peripheral blood, obtained on day 0 of AZD1222 vaccination. The clonotype originates from an adult in good health. The V and J genes are TRBV6-5 and TRBJ1-2, with a possible D match to TRBD1 (6 bases). The CDR3 region has the DNA TGTGCCAGCAGCCTTCGGGGGGGCGCTGGCTACACCTTC. The encoded protein is CASSLRGGAGYTF.